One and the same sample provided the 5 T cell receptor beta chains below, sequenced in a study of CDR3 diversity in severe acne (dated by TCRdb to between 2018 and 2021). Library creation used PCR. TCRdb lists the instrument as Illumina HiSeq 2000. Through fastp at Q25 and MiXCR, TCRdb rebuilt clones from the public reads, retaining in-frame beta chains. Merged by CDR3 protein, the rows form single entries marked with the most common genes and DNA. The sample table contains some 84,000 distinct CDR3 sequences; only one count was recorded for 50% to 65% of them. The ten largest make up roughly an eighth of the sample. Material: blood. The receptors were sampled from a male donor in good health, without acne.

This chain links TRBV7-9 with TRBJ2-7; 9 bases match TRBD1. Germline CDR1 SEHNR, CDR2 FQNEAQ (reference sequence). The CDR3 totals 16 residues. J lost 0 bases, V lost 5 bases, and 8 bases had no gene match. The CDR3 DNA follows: TGTGCCAGCAGCCGGGGGACAGGGAGGCGCTCCTACGAGCAGTACTTC. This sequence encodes CASSRGTGRRSYEQYF. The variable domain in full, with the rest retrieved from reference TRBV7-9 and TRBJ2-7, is DTGVSQNPRHKITKRGQNVTFRCDPISEHNRLYWYRQTLGQGPEFLTYFQNEAQLEKSRLLSDRFSAERPKGSFSTLEIQRTEQGDSAMYLCASSRGTGRRSYEQYFGPGTRLTVT.

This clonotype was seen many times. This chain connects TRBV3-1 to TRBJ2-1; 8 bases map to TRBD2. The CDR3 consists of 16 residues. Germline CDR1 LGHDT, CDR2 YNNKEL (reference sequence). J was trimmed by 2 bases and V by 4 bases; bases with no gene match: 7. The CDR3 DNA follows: TGTGCCAGCAGCCGTGAACGACTAGCGCCCTACAATGAGCAGTTCTTC. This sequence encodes CASSRERLAPYNEQFF.

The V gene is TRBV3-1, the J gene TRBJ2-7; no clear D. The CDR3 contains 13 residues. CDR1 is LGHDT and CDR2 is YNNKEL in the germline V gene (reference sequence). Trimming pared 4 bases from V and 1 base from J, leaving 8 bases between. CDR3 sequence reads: CASSLTASYEQYF. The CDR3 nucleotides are TGTGCCAGCAGCCTTACCGCATCCTACGAGCAGTACTTC.

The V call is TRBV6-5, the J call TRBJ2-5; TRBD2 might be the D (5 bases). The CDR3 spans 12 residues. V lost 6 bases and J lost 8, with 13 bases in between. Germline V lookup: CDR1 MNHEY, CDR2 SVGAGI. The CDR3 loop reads CASRFAGGTQYF. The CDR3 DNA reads TGTGCCAGCAGGTTCGCGGGTGGAACCCAGTACTTC.

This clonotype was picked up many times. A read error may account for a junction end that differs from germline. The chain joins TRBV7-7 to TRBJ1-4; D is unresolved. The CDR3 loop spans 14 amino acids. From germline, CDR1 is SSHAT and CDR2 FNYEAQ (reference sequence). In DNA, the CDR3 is TGTGTCAGCAGCTTGGGAGGCCTAAATGAAAAACTGTTTTTT. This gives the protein CVSSLGGLNEKLFF. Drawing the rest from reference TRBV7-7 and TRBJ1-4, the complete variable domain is GAGVSQSPRYKVTKRGQDVTLRCDPISSHATLYWYQQALGQGPEFLTYFNYEAQPDKSGLPSDRFSAERPEGSISTLTIQRTEQRDSAMYRCVSSLGGLNEKLFFGSGTQLSVL.